One sample yielded the 30 T cell receptor beta chains listed below, sequenced in a study of blood T cells in healthy people across ages. Together with a sample-barcoded 5' primer, a J-beta primer mix was included in a second PCR lasting about 7 to 11 cycles. TCRdb reanalysed the 5' RACE reads using MiXCR and keeps one entry per CDR3 protein. This sample has some 900,000 distinct CDR3 sequences, with about 48% found just once. The specimen was blood. These receptor sequences come from a man aged 25-45 years in good health.

The J gene is TRBJ2-4, the V gene TRBV20-1; 11 bases align to TRBD2. The end of the DNA fits TRBJ2-7 better, so the J call may be wrong. Per the germline V gene, CDR1 is DFQATT and CDR2 is SNEGSKA (reference sequence). The CDR3 is 14 residues long. CDR3 bases: TGCAGTGCTAGAAAGACTAGCGGGGCAGACGAGCAGTACTTC. Translated, it gives CSARKTSGADEQYF.

Worth noting for this clonotype: This clone may be a read error of a much larger clone one base away. The V and J genes are TRBV10-3 and TRBJ2-7; D not resolved. CDR1 ENHRY and CDR2 SYGVKD come from the germline V gene. This CDR3 region has 11 residues. Here the CDR3 DNA reads TGTGCCAGCAGTGCCGCCCACGAGCAGTACTTC. The encoded protein is CASSAAHEQYF.

The rearrangement joins TRBV7-3 to TRBJ2-1; D is possibly TRBD2 (6 bases). V dropped 3 bases and J dropped 9 bases, with 21 bases sitting between them. Germline V lookup: CDR1 SGHTA, CDR2 FQGTGA. The CDR3 sequence is 16 residues long. CDR3 coding DNA: TGTGCCAGCAGCTTTGAGGCAGGCATGTTGACTAGTGAGCAGTTCTTC. It yields the protein CASSFEAGMLTSEQFF.

The chain carries TRBV29-1 and TRBJ2-7; D not resolved. The V gene's germline CDR1 is SQVTM and CDR2 ANQGSEA. The ends were cut back, 4 bases at V and 1 base at J, with 8 bases in the middle. The CDR3 is 12 amino acids. The CDR3 loop is CSVVEASYEQYF. The CDR3 DNA follows: TGCAGCGTTGTTGAGGCGTCCTACGAGCAGTACTTC.

The gene calls are TRBV20-1 and TRBJ2-5, with D possibly TRBD1 on 6 matching bases. The CDR3 sequence is 15 residues long. Trimming pared 3 bases from V and 1 base from J, leaving 15 bases between. Germline CDR1 DFQATT, CDR2 SNEGSKA (reference sequence). CDR3 amino acids: CSARWDIASQETQYF. CDR3 nucleotides: TGCAGTGCTAGGTGGGACATAGCTTCCCAAGAGACCCAGTACTTC.

The V and J genes are TRBV5-1 and TRBJ1-4; 7 nucleotides agree with TRBD1. CDR1 is SGHRS, CDR2 YFSETQ, per germline. V was pared by 4 bases and J by 5 bases, with 8 bases of the junction left unmatched. CDR3 length: 15 amino acids. CDR3 sequence reads: CASSGPGQRNEKLFF. The CDR3, as DNA: TGCGCCAGCAGCGGCCCGGGACAGAGGAATGAAAAACTGTTTTTT. Together with reference TRBV5-1 and TRBJ1-4, the CDR3 gives the full variable domain: KAGVTQTPRYLIKTRGQQVTLSCSPISGHRSVSWYQQTPGQGLQFLFEYFSETQRNKGNFPGRFSGRQFSNSRSEMNVSTLELGDSALYLCASSGPGQRNEKLFFGSGTQLSVL.

This clonotype came up many times. The rearrangement joins TRBV6-5 to TRBJ2-7; 8 bases agree with TRBD2. Losses at the gene ends were 4 bases for V and 5 bases for J; bases not matched to a gene: 22. Germline-derived CDR1 and CDR2 are MNHEY and SVGAGI. The CDR3 length is 19 residues. The CDR3 is CASSSGLMRLAGSFHEQYF. CDR3 DNA sequence: TGTGCCAGCAGTTCCGGCTTAATGCGTCTAGCGGGTTCATTCCACGAGCAGTACTTC.

In the case of this clonotype: This could be a read error, since a much larger clone is one nucleotide away. The V call is TRBV7-9, the J call TRBJ2-1, with TRBD1 matching 12 bases. CDR1 SEHNR and CDR2 FQNEAQ come from the germline V gene (reference sequence). This CDR3 has 17 amino acids. CDR3 in DNA: TGTGCCAGCTTGGGGGGACAGGGGGCGAGCTCCTACAATGGGCAGTTCTTC. It translates to CASLGGQGASSYNGQFF. The variable domain in full, with the rest retrieved from reference TRBV7-9 and TRBJ2-1, is DTGVSQNPRHKITKRGQNVTFRCDPISEHNRLYWYRQTLGQGPEFLTYFQNEAQLEKSRLLSDRFSAERPKGSFSTLEIQRTEQGDSAMYLCASLGGQGASSYNGQFFGPGTRLTVL.

This clonotype was seen only a few times. This rearrangement joins TRBV12-3 or TRBV12-4 to TRBJ2-7, with D possibly called TRBD1 or TRBD2 (5 bases each). This CDR3 spans 14 amino acids. Between the trimmed V and J ends, which lost 1 base and 6 bases, there was a span of 13 bases. The CDR3 nucleotides read TGTGCCAGCAGTTTAGGGGGGACCCCCGGCGAGCAGTACTTC. Translation: CASSLGGTPGEQYF.

The chain couples TRBV12-3 or TRBV12-4 to TRBJ2-1, with D perhaps TRBD1 or TRBD2 (5 bases each). The length of the CDR3 is 16 residues. The V end lost 3 bases, the J end lost 8 bases, and 20 bases lay between the germline ends. This CDR3 is CASSLGRVSRGDEQFF. The CDR3 nucleotides are TGTGCCAGCAGTTTGGGCAGGGTTTCCAGAGGGGATGAGCAGTTCTTC.

This clonotype has ten or more counts. The genes are TRBV9 and TRBJ2-3, with 9 bases lining up with TRBD1. V trimming: 2 bases; J trimming: 3 bases; junction bases outside the gene matches: 1. CDR1 SGDLS and CDR2 YYNGEE come from the germline V gene. The CDR3 sequence is 14 residues long. CDR3: CASSVGQGTDTQYF. The CDR3 DNA reads TGTGCCAGCAGCGTCGGACAGGGGACAGATACGCAGTATTTT. Based on the CDR3 plus reference TRBV9 and TRBJ2-3, the full variable domain is DSGVTQTPKHLITATGQRVTLRCSPRSGDLSVYWYQQSLDQGLQFLIQYYNGEERAKGNILERFSAQQFPDLHSELNLSSLELGDSALYFCASSVGQGTDTQYFGPGTRLTVL.

Only a few counts were recorded for this clonotype. The V and J genes are TRBV11-2 and TRBJ1-2; TRBD1 matches 9 bases. CDR1 and CDR2 from the germline V gene are SGHAT and FQNNGV. V trimming: 3 bases; J trimming: 4 bases; junction bases outside the gene matches: 6. The CDR3 consists of 15 residues. The CDR3 coding sequence is TGTGCCAGCAGCTTGGAGACAGGGGGATTCTATGGCTACACCTTC. Protein sequence: CASSLETGGFYGYTF.

The genes are TRBV20-1 and TRBJ2-3; perhaps TRBD1 as D (6 bases). Trimming shortened V by 3 bases and J by 5 bases, and 9 bases separated the two germline ends. Germline CDR1 DFQATT, CDR2 SNEGSKA (reference sequence). CDR3 length: 12 amino acids. The CDR3 nucleotides read TGCAGTGCTAGCCAAGGGGGAGATACGCAGTATTTT. As protein: CSASQGGDTQYF.

The gene calls are TRBV6-5 and TRBJ1-2; TRBD1 matches 9 bases. The CDR3 runs 14 residues. J lost 6 bases, V lost 2 bases, and 4 bases had no gene match. The V gene's germline CDR1 is MNHEY and CDR2 SVGAGI. CDR3 protein: CASSYRTGVDGYTF. DNA of the CDR3: TGTGCCAGCAGTTACCGGACAGGGGTAGATGGCTACACCTTC.

The table lists this clonotype with a few counts. The chain joins TRBV29-1 to TRBJ2-3; 9 nucleotides line up with TRBD2. The CDR3 runs 15 residues. Germline trimming cut 2 bases from V and 4 bases from J; bases unmatched to any gene: 7. Germline V gene data show CDR1 as SQVTM and CDR2 as ANQGSEA. CDR3 nucleotides: TGCAGCGTTGAACTAGGACTAGCGATAGCAGATACGCAGTATTTT. It specifies CSVELGLAIADTQYF.

This clonotype was counted ten times or more. The chain combines TRBV4-3 with TRBJ2-6; D is possibly TRBD1 (6 bases). The germline CDR1 and CDR2 sequences are LGHNA and YSLEER. This CDR3 comprises 15 residues. The ends were cut back, 1 base at V and 6 bases at J, with 10 bases in the middle. CDR3 region: CASSQAGVEANVLTF. The CDR3 DNA reads as TGCGCCAGCAGCCAAGCAGGGGTCGAGGCCAACGTCCTGACTTTC.

About this clonotype itself: Compared with germline, one end of the junction differs, possibly owing to a read error. V is TRBV12-3 or TRBV12-4 and J is TRBJ1-4, with D unresolved. CDR3 length: 15 residues. CDR3 DNA: TGTACCAGCAGTTTGGCCAAGGCGCCTAATGAAAAACTGTTTTTT. Protein product: CTSSLAKAPNEKLFF.

This chain joins TRBV6-4 and TRBJ2-7; 7 bases are shared with TRBD2. This CDR3 has 12 amino acids. In germline, CDR1 is MRHNA, CDR2 SNTAGT. The V and J ends lost 10 bases and 0 bases, in that order; junction bases with no gene match: 3. CDR3 DNA: TGTGCCATCCGCGGGAGCTCCTACGAGCAGTACTTC. Translated, it gives CAIRGSSYEQYF.

This clonotype was seen repeatedly, ten times or more. This rearrangement joins TRBV6-4 to TRBJ2-3; 10 positions agree with TRBD2. CDR1 is MRHNA, CDR2 SNTAGT, per germline. V gave up 2 bases and J gave up 3 bases; unmatched junction bases: 5. The CDR3 runs 16 residues. CDR3 residues: CASSDETSGATDTQYF. The CDR3, as DNA: TGTGCCAGCAGTGACGAAACTAGCGGGGCAACAGATACGCAGTATTTT.

This clonotype was seen a single time. The chain couples TRBV27 to TRBJ1-1, with 8 bases lining up with TRBD1. V shed 4 bases, J shed 9 bases, and the junction held 4 bases outside the gene matches. CDR1 and CDR2 (germline): MNHEY, SMNVEV (reference sequence). CDR3 length: 12 amino acids. The CDR3 spells CASSYRTGKAFF. In DNA, the CDR3 is TGTGCCAGCAGTTACCGGACAGGGAAAGCTTTCTTT.

This clonotype was observed a few times. This rearrangement joins TRBV10-3 to TRBJ2-3; 8 bases are shared with TRBD1. The CDR3 has 14 residues. In germline, CDR1 is ENHRY, CDR2 SYGVKD. The V segment lost 6 bases and the J segment 2 bases; nucleotides outside the gene matches: 4. CDR3 nucleotides: TGTGCCATCAGCCGGGACAGGACCACAGATACGCAGTATTTT. Protein sequence: CAISRDRTTDTQYF.

The CDR3 DNA reads as TGTGCCAGCAGCTACGGACAGGGGATAGACATTCAGTACTTC. Its translation is CASSYGQGIDIQYF. The chain combines TRBV3-1 with TRBJ2-7, with 9 bases fitting TRBD1. The J call may be incorrect, as the DNA end agrees better with TRBJ2-4. This CDR3 region has 14 residues. The germline V gene encodes CDR1 LGHDT and CDR2 YNNKEL (reference sequence).

A note on this clonotype: Mismatch with germline at one junction end may stem from a read error. The chain carries TRBV7-9 and TRBJ2-3; D not certain. Germline CDR1 is SEHNR and CDR2 is FQNEAQ (reference sequence). This CDR3 contains 13 residues. The CDR3 region is CAGSSTSEDTQYF. The CDR3 DNA reads as TGTGCCGGCAGCTCCACCTCAGAAGATACGCAGTATTTT.

The V call is TRBV12-3 or TRBV12-4, the J call TRBJ1-5; possible D gene TRBD1, 5 bases. V lost 4 bases to trimming and J lost 3 bases, with 10 bases between them. The CDR3 contains 14 residues. This chain's CDR3 is CASSSGRNNQPQHF. DNA of the CDR3: TGTGCCAGCAGTTCGGGACGGAACAATCAGCCCCAGCATTTT.

This clonotype was seen only a few times. The CDR3 region is CASEPGLGGYNEQFF. CDR3 DNA: TGTGCCAGCGAACCGGGACTAGGGGGCTACAATGAGCAGTTCTTC. The chain recombines TRBV9 with TRBJ2-1; the match to TRBD2 covers 8 bases. The CDR3 is made up of 15 amino acids. Germline V CDR1 and CDR2: SGDLS, YYNGEE. V shed 7 bases, J shed 3 bases, and the junction held 9 bases outside the gene matches.

CDR3 loop: CARMSGFSSYEQYF. In DNA, the CDR3 is TGTGCCAGGATGAGCGGGTTTAGCTCCTACGAGCAGTACTTC. The chain recombines TRBV21-1 with TRBJ2-7; no DNA check was done on the table's D call, TRBD2. TRBV21-1 is described as a pseudogene. The CDR3 has 14 amino acids.

The rearrangement links TRBV2 to TRBJ1-1; 10 bases match TRBD1. V trimming: 5 bases; J trimming: 1 base; junction bases outside the gene matches: 7. The CDR3 runs 16 residues. Germline CDR1 reads SNHLY; CDR2 reads FYNNEI. For the CDR3, the DNA is TGTGCCAGCAGTATATGGACAGGGGGAGAGAACACTGAAGCTTTCTTT. Translation: CASSIWTGGENTEAFF. The full variable domain, rest sourced from reference TRBV2 and TRBJ1-1, is EPEVTQTPSHQVTQMGQEVILRCVPISNHLYFYWYRQILGQKVEFLVSFYNNEISEKSEIFDDQFSVERPDGSNFTLKIRSTKLEDSAMYFCASSIWTGGENTEAFFGQGTRLTVV.

CDR3 in amino acids: CASTVGVGYGYTF. The CDR3 nucleotides are TGTGCCAGCACCGTGGGGGTCGGCTATGGCTACACCTTC. This sequence joins TRBV11-2 and TRBJ1-2; possible D gene TRBD1, 5 bases. The ends were cut back, 7 bases at V and 4 bases at J, with 13 bases in the middle. Germline CDR1 and CDR2: SGHAT and FQNNGV. The CDR3 is 13 amino acids.

There are a few counts of this clonotype. This chain joins TRBV7-2 and TRBJ1-1; no clear D gene. This CDR3 region has 13 residues. Trimming pared 4 bases from V and 5 bases from J, leaving 11 bases between. Looked up from germline, CDR1 is SGHTA and CDR2 is FQGNSA. CDR3 sequence: CASSSLMGTEAFF. CDR3 bases: TGTGCCAGCAGCTCTTTGATGGGAACTGAAGCTTTCTTT.

The V call is TRBV7-2, the J call TRBJ2-3, with 7 bases lining up with TRBD1. Germline lookup yields CDR1 SGHTA and CDR2 FQGNSA. This CDR3 spans 14 amino acids. J lost 3 bases, V lost 8 bases, and 8 bases had no gene match. CDR3 coding DNA: TGTGCCAGCGTCCGGGACAGAGCGACAGATACGCAGTATTTT. It specifies CASVRDRATDTQYF.